This TCR beta chain was found in a study of blood T cells in healthy people across ages (dated by TCRdb to about 2015). With regard to the full study: Template switching captured roughly one uniquely barcoded TCR beta cDNA molecule per two T cells in model experiments. Using deep sequencing normalized with unique cDNA molecular identifiers, the study measured how TCR beta repertoire diversity changes with age. The donors were split into four age groups: young (average around 15 years), middle-aged (about 40), aged (roughly 65) and long-lived (roughly 80). To avoid experimental bias, donors of different ages were distributed randomly across sequencing lanes. For two donors (one aged 18 to 30 and one aged 80 or older), the study analyzed two additional independent replicas of 1 million unique cDNA reads from the same blood draw. Broad study findings and their caveats: Estimates of total diversity from one million sequenced T cells were regarded as lower bounds and underestimates. As age increased, observed TCR beta diversity per million T cells dropped in a roughly linear way, and a significant reduction was already evident by age around 41. Since profiling was done on bulk unsorted PBMCs, naive and antigen-experienced compartments could not be conclusively compared. The percentage of naive T cells measured by flow cytometry correlated strongly with observed TCR beta diversity. The long-lived group showed more naive CD4+ T cells, fewer expanded clones and increased TCR diversity than the aged group, suggesting age selection. Donor CMV infection status was unknown, potentially confounding age-related changes in expanded clonotypes.

About this clonotype itself: No cognate antigen has been identified for it. Base qualities were left out, and no much larger clone turns up one base away.

For CDR1 and CDR2, the germline V gene lists SNHLY and FYNNEI. Reading from cysteine to phenylalanine, the CDR3 counts 14 amino acids. The DNA shown is the 42-base CDR3, in frame from base 1. V loses 6 bases, J loses 6 bases, and the germline ends lie 16 bases apart. The roughly 39 donors, aged about 6 to 95 years, were systemically healthy Caucasian individuals from Russia. Each donor gave roughly 9 milliliters of peripheral blood, drawn into EDTA-treated Vacutainer tubes. Ficoll-Paque density-gradient centrifugation was used to isolate PBMCs, with at least 7 million per sample. Trizol reagent was used to extract total RNA from PBMCs, with at least 5.5 micrograms per sample. Naive CD45RAhigh/CD27high T cell percentages were measured by flow cytometry on a PBMC aliquot from every donor. Libraries were constructed by 5' RACE. Sequencing was performed on an Illumina HiSeq 2500. The second PCR ran for roughly 6 to 11 cycles and used a J-beta primer mix along with a sample-barcoded 5' primer. Each TCR beta cDNA molecule received a unique molecular identifier from a template-switch 5' adaptor carrying 12 random nucleotides. Each sample yielded at least 3 million CDR3-containing paired-end reads. First-strand cDNA was synthesized from all RNA with the Mint cDNA synthesis kit, primed by a TRBC-specific oligonucleotide. All cDNA was treated with uracil-DNA glycosylase and then went through a first 18-cycle PCR with the universal primers M1SS and BC2_uni_R. In the authors' own workflow: Normalization of each sample was performed by random selection of 1 million high-quality reads, each carrying a distinct molecular identifier. Instead of being binned into consensus sequences, reads that shared molecular identifiers were thrown out. MiTCR, run with a Q25 quality threshold and the strictest error-elimination algorithm, handled CDR3 identification, clonotype clustering and error correction. Lower-bound total TCR beta diversity was estimated with a nonparametric unseen species model using Euler transformation. TCRdb passed the public sequencing reads through fastp at Q25 and MiXCR, retaining productive beta sequences. A single entry per CDR3 protein holds the most common genes and DNA from its merged rows. The V and J calls reflect TCRdb's pipeline rather than the authors' work. The sample contains 600,000 to 800,000 distinct CDR3 sequences, around 21% of them found a single time. Clones ranked in the top ten supply roughly 3.9% of the sample.

The chain was built from TRBV2 and TRBJ2-3; the best D guess is TRBD2, with 5 bases matching. Sequences were obtained from blood. This receptor was identified in a man aged 65-85 years in good health. The DNA reads TGTGCCAGCAGGAGCGGTAGCTCAGAGGATACGCAGTATTTT. Translated, it gives CASRSGSSEDTQYF.